The 31 T cell receptor beta chains below were found in one sample sequenced in a study of blood T cell repertoires in COVID-19 (dated by TCRdb to the early 2020s). The protocol used for the library was the immunoSEQ multiplex PCR assay. The table was pulled from immuneACCESS by TCRdb, which kept in-frame rearrangements only. Such tables lose some clones; where checked, under half of the loss comes from unresolved V genes, and the rest has no known cause. The sample table holds hundreds of thousands of clones, of which around 87% were seen once. Roughly 1.1% of the sample belongs to the ten largest clones. Sequencing input: PBMCs or T cells enriched from blood (not recorded which). The receptors originated from a man between 25 and 39 years old who had recovered from COVID-19.

V is TRBV30 and J is TRBJ1-6, with TRBD1 matching 7 bases. V lost 3 bases to trimming and J lost 7 bases; unmatched junction nucleotides: 3. The CDR3 covers 13 residues. Germline values: CDR1 GTSNPN, CDR2 SVGIG (reference sequence). The chain's CDR3 is CAWSRDRNSPLHF. Written as DNA, the CDR3 is TGTGCCTGGAGCCGGGACAGAAATTCACCCCTCCACTTT.

The rearrangement links TRBV7-8 to TRBJ2-1; TRBD2 matches 13 bases. CDR3 size: 16 residues. Germline V gene sequence: CDR1 SGHVS, CDR2 FQNEAQ. Germline trimming cut 5 bases from V and 6 bases from J; bases unmatched to any gene: 7. In DNA, the CDR3 is TGTGCCAGCAGCCGAGGTTGGACTAGCGGGAGCAATGAGCAGTTCTTC. This codes for CASSRGWTSGSNEQFF.

This chain connects TRBV6-1 to TRBJ2-1, with 9 bases lining up with TRBD2. CDR3 length equals 16 residues. V lost 2 bases and J lost 4; bases outside the gene matches: 6. Germline V lookup: CDR1 MNHNS, CDR2 SASEGT. This chain's CDR3 is CASSETLAGVYNEQFF. The DNA for the CDR3 is TGTGCCAGCAGTGAAACTTTAGCGGGAGTTTACAATGAGCAGTTCTTC.

The sample holds one count of this clone. The rearrangement joins TRBV20-1 to TRBJ1-2, with D perhaps matching TRBD1 (5 bases). The CDR3 length is 12 residues. V lost 3 bases to trimming and J lost 5 bases, with 10 bases between them. Germline-derived CDR1 and CDR2 are DFQATT and SNEGSKA (reference sequence). CDR3 sequence reads: CSASQGRYGYTF. The DNA for the CDR3 is TGCAGTGCTAGTCAGGGCCGATATGGCTACACCTTC.

This chain links TRBV27 with TRBJ1-1, with D perhaps TRBD1 (6 bases). The CDR3 contains 14 residues. Between the trimmed V and J ends, which lost 5 bases and 4 bases, there was a span of 14 bases. Germline V gene sequence: CDR1 MNHEY, CDR2 SMNVEV (reference sequence). The DNA of the CDR3 is TGTGCCAGCAGTCAAAGACAGGCCGGCACTGAAGCTTTCTTT. As protein: CASSQRQAGTEAFF.

The V and J genes are TRBV12-3 or TRBV12-4 and TRBJ1-5, with D hard to call. The CDR3 contains 13 residues. The V end lost 4 bases, the J end lost 1 base, and 5 bases lay between the germline ends. In DNA form, the CDR3 reads TGTGCCAGCAGTTCCCAGAGCAATCAGCCCCAGCATTTT. It yields the protein CASSSQSNQPQHF.

The CDR3 DNA sequence: TGCGCCAGCAGCCAAGAAGGAGTCACCGGGGAGCTGTTTTTT. Protein sequence: CASSQEGVTGELFF. The chain carries TRBV4-1 and TRBJ2-2; D is uncertain. This CDR3 is 14 amino acids long. Germline assignment: CDR1 MGHRA and CDR2 YSYEKL. V gave up 0 bases and J gave up 4 bases, with 6 bases separating them.

The gene calls are TRBV5-4 and TRBJ1-4; TRBD1 aligns across 11 bases. The CDR3 covers 14 residues. The J segment lost 7 bases and the V segment lost 3 bases, leaving 2 bases of the junction unmatched. The germline V gene has CDR1 SGHNT and CDR2 YYREEE (reference sequence). DNA of the CDR3: TGTGCCAGCAGCTGGGACAGGGGGGGTGAAAAACTGTTTTTT. Protein: CASSWDRGGEKLFF.

This clone appeared once. The rearrangement uses TRBV6-6 and TRBJ2-1, with 8 bases fitting TRBD2. The CDR3 has 18 amino acids. Germline assignment: CDR1 MNHNY and CDR2 SVGAGI (reference sequence). J gave up 4 bases and V 5 bases, and 16 bases lay outside the gene matches. The CDR3 region is CASSRLGPGLGAYNEQFF. The CDR3 DNA is TGTGCCAGCAGTCGCCTCGGACCGGGACTAGGAGCTTACAATGAGCAGTTCTTC.

The sample holds a few counts of this clone. This rearrangement joins TRBV5-5 to TRBJ2-2; 9 bases align to TRBD2. J was trimmed by 1 base and V by 3 bases; bases with no gene match: 10. This CDR3 is built from 18 residues. Per the germline V gene, CDR1 is SGHKS and CDR2 is YYEKEE (reference sequence). CDR3 sequence: CASSSRAAGGMNTGELFF. The CDR3 nucleotides are TGTGCCAGCAGCTCCCGCGCCGCGGGGGGGATGAACACCGGGGAGCTGTTTTTT.

Remarks on this clone: Other DNA sequences in this specimen translate into the identical CDR3. The chain employs TRBV5-1 and TRBJ2-1; TRBD2 matches at 8 bases. The V gene's germline CDR1 is SGHRS and CDR2 YFSETQ. The CDR3 consists of 15 residues. The V gene end was trimmed by 2 bases and the J gene end by 1 base; junction bases not matched to a gene: 2. The CDR3 reads CASSFSGSSYNEQFF. CDR3 in DNA: TGCGCCAGCAGCTTCAGCGGGAGTTCCTACAATGAGCAGTTCTTC.

The chain employs TRBV28 and TRBJ1-2, with TRBD1 matching 9 bases. From germline, CDR1 is MDHEN and CDR2 SYDVKM. The CDR3 length is 16 residues. J gave up 8 bases and V 5 bases, and 15 bases lay outside the gene matches. Here the CDR3 DNA reads TGTGCCAGCAGTCCTTCCCGGGACAGGGTTTCTAAGGGCTACACCTTC. It is translated as CASSPSRDRVSKGYTF.

The chain uses TRBV19 and TRBJ2-5; 11 bases agree with TRBD2. The CDR3 runs to 14 residues. The germline V gene has CDR1 LNHDA and CDR2 SQIVND (reference sequence). V trimming: 5 bases; J trimming: 4 bases; junction bases outside the gene matches: 3. The CDR3 reads CASSSGTSGETQYF. The CDR3 DNA reads as TGTGCCAGTAGTTCAGGGACTAGCGGAGAGACCCAGTACTTC.

The chain combines TRBV5-6 with TRBJ1-5; the D is unclear. CDR1 and CDR2 from the germline V gene are SGHDT and YYEEEE. The germline V and J ends were trimmed by 1 base and 4 bases, with 9 bases remaining between them. The CDR3 runs 14 residues. The CDR3 region has the DNA TGTGCCAGCAGCTTGTTGGAGGATAATCAGCCCCAGCATTTT. This sequence encodes CASSLLEDNQPQHF.

The chain joins TRBV7-7 to TRBJ2-3; possible D gene TRBD2, 5 bases. This CDR3 is built from 15 residues. Trimming cost V 5 bases and J 4 bases, with 16 bases left between them. Germline V gene sequence: CDR1 SSHAT, CDR2 FNYEAQ (reference sequence). DNA of the CDR3: TGTGCCAGCAGCCCCCTGGGCGGGCTCGCAGATACGCAGTATTTT. This translates into CASSPLGGLADTQYF.

The chain recombines TRBV28 with TRBJ2-6; D is unclear. Germline lookup yields CDR1 MDHEN and CDR2 SYDVKM. The CDR3 totals 15 residues. With 1 base removed from V and 3 bases from J, the gap between germline ends came to 7 bases. CDR3 coding DNA: TGTGCCAGCAGTTTATCCGGTTTTGGGGCCAACGTCCTGACTTTC. Translated, it gives CASSLSGFGANVLTF.

The chain carries TRBV27 and TRBJ1-1; weak D call: TRBD1 (6 bases). V was trimmed by 1 base and J by 4 bases, leaving 16 bases between them. From germline, CDR1 is MNHEY and CDR2 SMNVEV (reference sequence). CDR3 length equals 16 residues. CDR3 sequence (DNA): TGTGCCAGCAGTTTATGGGGGGGCCAGCCTCCCACTGAAGCTTTCTTT. Amino acid sequence: CASSLWGGQPPTEAFF.

A note on this clone: Other DNA variants within this sample encode the same CDR3. The CDR3 DNA sequence: TGTGCCAGCAGTTTACTAAATTCACCCCTCCACTTT. It translates to CASSLLNSPLHF. V and J are TRBV28 and TRBJ1-6, with D unresolved. The germline CDR1 and CDR2 sequences are MDHEN and SYDVKM. This CDR3 is built from 12 residues. Trimming removed 2 bases at V and 7 bases at J, with 3 bases between.

The V call is TRBV2, the J call TRBJ1-2, with D possibly TRBD1 on 6 matching bases. The germline V gene encodes CDR1 SNHLY and CDR2 FYNNEI. V dropped 8 bases and J dropped 4 bases, with 20 bases sitting between them. This CDR3 is built from 15 residues. For the CDR3, the DNA is TGTGCCAGCCCTGAGGGACAAGACAGAACCTATGGCTACACCTTC. This gives the protein CASPEGQDRTYGYTF.

CDR3 bases: TGTGCCATCAGTGATCTTAACACTGAAGCTTTCTTT. Amino acids: CAISDLNTEAFF. The chain uses TRBV10-3 and TRBJ1-1; D call uncertain. In germline, CDR1 is ENHRY, CDR2 SYGVKD. The CDR3 is 12 amino acids. Trimming pared 3 bases from V and 2 bases from J, leaving 4 bases between.

As for this clone: Within the sample, other DNA sequences also encode this same CDR3. The V call is TRBV5-6, the J call TRBJ1-2, with no clear D. CDR1 and CDR2 from the germline V gene are SGHDT and YYEEEE. The CDR3 is 12 residues long. Trimming removed 0 bases at V and 5 bases at J, with 5 bases between. The CDR3 DNA is TGTGCCAGCAGCTTGGCGGGATATGGCTACACCTTC. This translates into CASSLAGYGYTF.

The V gene is TRBV2, the J gene TRBJ1-5; D not certain. The CDR3 is made up of 12 amino acids. V gave up 6 bases and J gave up 7 bases, with 10 bases separating them. From germline, CDR1 is SNHLY and CDR2 FYNNEI. The CDR3 region has the DNA TGTGCCAGCAGGGGTGGAGGACAGCCCCAGCATTTT. Protein product: CASRGGGQPQHF. Supplemented by reference TRBV2 and TRBJ1-5, the full variable domain reads EPEVTQTPSHQVTQMGQEVILRCVPISNHLYFYWYRQILGQKVEFLVSFYNNEISEKSEIFDDQFSVERPDGSNFTLKIRSTKLEDSAMYFCASRGGGQPQHFGDGTRLSIL.

The chain is built from TRBV6-5 and TRBJ2-7; the D is unclear. The length of the CDR3 is 14 residues. V dropped 0 bases and J dropped 1 base, with 7 bases sitting between them. The V gene's germline CDR1 is MNHEY and CDR2 SVGAGI. The CDR3 nucleotides are TGTGCCAGCAGTTACTCGGCGCGGTCCTACGAGCAGTACTTC. It yields the protein CASSYSARSYEQYF.

The gene calls are TRBV6-6 and TRBJ1-1, with TRBD1 as a possible D gene (5 bases). CDR1 MNHNY and CDR2 SVGAGI come from the germline V gene (reference sequence). The V end was cut by 6 bases, the J end by 5 bases, with 19 bases between. This CDR3 spans 15 amino acids. The CDR3 DNA reads as TGTGCCAGCAGGGGCAGGGAGGGGATAGGGACTGAAGCTTTCTTT. It encodes CASRGREGIGTEAFF.

The rearrangement joins TRBV13 to TRBJ1-3; perhaps TRBD1 as D (6 bases). The CDR3 length is 15 residues. The germline gives CDR1 PRHDT, CDR2 FYEKMQ (reference sequence). Trimming pared 7 bases from V and 0 bases from J, leaving 13 bases between. Written as DNA, the CDR3 is TGTGCCAGCACCAATGGGGGCCCCTCTGGAAACACCATATATTTT. As protein: CASTNGGPSGNTIYF.

CDR3 in DNA: TGTGCCAGTAGCCGGGAGGAGCGTGGCTACACCTTC. As protein: CASSREERGYTF. The chain has TRBV19 and TRBJ1-2; unclear D gene. The CDR3 contains 12 residues. Germline loops: CDR1 LNHDA, CDR2 SQIVND (reference sequence). V lost 6 bases and J lost 7, with 12 bases in between. The full variable domain, with the rest looked up from reference TRBV19 and TRBJ1-2, is DGGITQSPKYLFRKEGQNVTLSCEQNLNHDAMYWYRQDPGQGLRLIYYSQIVNDFQKGDIAEGYSVSREKKESFPLTVTSAQKNPTAFYLCASSREERGYTFGSGTRLTVV.

The chain is built from TRBV5-1 and TRBJ2-7; TRBD2 matches at 8 bases. Germline trimming cut 0 bases from V and 2 bases from J; bases unmatched to any gene: 1. The CDR3 runs to 14 residues. Germline assignment: CDR1 SGHRS and CDR2 YFSETQ. CDR3 loop: CASSLAGRAYEQYF. CDR3 DNA: TGCGCCAGCAGCTTGGCCGGGAGGGCCTACGAGCAGTACTTC.

The chain recombines TRBV28 with TRBJ2-1, with 9 nucleotides matching TRBD1. The CDR3 runs 12 residues. The V gene end was trimmed by 5 bases and the J gene end by 14 bases; junction bases not matched to a gene: 7. Germline values: CDR1 MDHEN, CDR2 SYDVKM. CDR3 sequence: CASSLAQGAKFF. In DNA form, the CDR3 reads TGTGCCAGCAGTCTCGCACAGGGGGCGAAGTTCTTC.

V is TRBV9 and J is TRBJ2-5; 9 positions agree with TRBD2. The J segment lost 2 bases and the V segment lost 0 bases, leaving 8 bases of the junction unmatched. Germline V lookup: CDR1 SGDLS, CDR2 YYNGEE. The CDR3 is made up of 17 amino acids. The CDR3 DNA reads TGTGCCAGCAGCGTAGATGGTAGCGGGAGAGTTCAAGAGACCCAGTACTTC. Protein product: CASSVDGSGRVQETQYF.

The chain employs TRBV11-2 and TRBJ2-1, with D perhaps TRBD1 (5 bases). Germline V gene sequence: CDR1 SGHAT, CDR2 FQNNGV. V lost 1 base and J lost 8, with 12 bases in between. The CDR3 is made up of 14 amino acids. CDR3: CASSLAWGSDEQFF. CDR3 DNA sequence: TGTGCCAGCAGCTTAGCGTGGGGCAGCGATGAGCAGTTCTTC.

The rearrangement uses TRBV29-1 and TRBJ2-3; the D gene is possibly TRBD1 (5 bases). The CDR3 is 14 residues long. The V end lost 3 bases, the J end lost 8 bases, and 18 bases lay between the germline ends. Germline values: CDR1 SQVTM, CDR2 ANQGSEA. For the CDR3, the DNA is TGCAGCGTTGAGCGGCAGGGAACAGCGAGTACGCAGTATTTT. This translates into CSVERQGTASTQYF.